This T cell receptor (beta chain) is drawn from a study of blood T cell repertoires in COVID-19. Study context: The study drew acute and convalescent COVID-19 samples from the United States, Italy and Spain.

The V end was cut by 3 bases, the J end by 0 bases, with 6 bases between. The germline CDR1 and CDR2 sequences are MGHRA and YSYEKL. This CDR3 has 14 amino acids. Repertoires were generated with immunoSEQ multiplex PCR, while TCRdb's copy carries only in-frame clones and drops some. Of 320,000 or so clones in the sample, 85% were seen once. V is TRBV4-1 and J is TRBJ1-5; D is ambiguous. The specimen sequenced was PBMCs or T cells enriched from blood (not recorded which). The sequence was collected from a woman in her 30s who had been exposed to COVID-19. The CDR3: CASSHAGSNQPQHF. The CDR3 DNA reads TGCGCCAGCAGCCACGCCGGTAGCAATCAGCCCCAGCATTTT.